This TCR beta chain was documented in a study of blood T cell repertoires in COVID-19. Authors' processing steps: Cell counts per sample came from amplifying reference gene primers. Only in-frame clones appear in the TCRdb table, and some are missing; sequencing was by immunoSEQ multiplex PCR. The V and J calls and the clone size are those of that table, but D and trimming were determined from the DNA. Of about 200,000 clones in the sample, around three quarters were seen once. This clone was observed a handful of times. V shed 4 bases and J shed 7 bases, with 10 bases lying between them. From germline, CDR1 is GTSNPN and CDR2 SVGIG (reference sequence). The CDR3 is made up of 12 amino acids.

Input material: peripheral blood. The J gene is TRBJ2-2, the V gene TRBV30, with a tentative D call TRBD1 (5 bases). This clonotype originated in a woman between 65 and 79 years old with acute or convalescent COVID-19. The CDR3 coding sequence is TGTGCCTGGACTGGGGCTATCGGGGAGCTGTTTTTT. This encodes CAWTGAIGELFF.